A selection of T cell receptor beta chains follows, all from one sample in a study of T cells in Graves' hyperthyroidism and ophthalmopathy. TCRdb analysed the multiplex PCR reads with MiXCR anew, one entry per CDR3 protein. The sample comprises fewer than 300,000 distinct CDR3 sequences, roughly 15% of which are singletons, and around 31% rests with the top ten. Sample: blood. These receptors were obtained from a woman aged 45-59 years with Graves' hyperthyroidism that later progressed to Graves' ophthalmopathy. CDR3s include the opening cysteine and the closing phenylalanine or tryptophan. A D gene is named only where the DNA matches it firmly. Some rows mark clone size as missing; the rest say once, few, many or name a class of expanded clone.

V gene	clone size	D gene	J gene	CDR3 protein	CDR3 DNA
TRBV6-1	.	.	TRBJ2-1	CASSDLPLANEQFF	TGTGCCAGCAGTGACCTACCACTAGCAAATGAGCAGTTCTTC
TRBV4-1	many	.	TRBJ2-5	CASSQEYSGTDQETQYF	TGCGCCAGCAGCCAAGAATATTCGGGGACGGACCAAGAGACCCAGTACTTC
TRBV5-1	many	TRBD2	TRBJ2-1	CASSWTSGDYNEQFF	TGCGCCAGCAGCTGGACTAGCGGGGATTACAATGAGCAGTTCTTC
TRBV6-1	.	TRBD1	TRBJ2-7	CASSEECWDSCEQYF	TGTGCCAGCAGTGAGGAATGCTGGGACAGCTGCGAGCAGTACTTC
TRBV12-3/TRBV12-4	many	.	TRBJ2-5	CASSPATGYIETQYF	TGTGCCAGCAGTCCAGCTACAGGGTACATCGAGACCCAGTACTTC
TRBV4-1	.	TRBD1	TRBJ2-3	CASSQQQGLTDTQYF	TGCGCCAGCAGCCAACAACAGGGGCTCACAGATACGCAGTATTTT
TRBV30	few	TRBD1	TRBJ1-1	CAWSVPSYNRGSEAFF	TGTGCCTGGAGTGTACCCTCTTATAACAGGGGATCTGAAGCTTTCTTT
TRBV28	few	TRBD1	TRBJ2-3	CASSLTGDSTDTQYF	TGTGCCAGCAGTTTGACAGGGGATAGCACAGATACGCAGTATTTT
TRBV7-3	many	TRBD1	TRBJ2-7	CASSQSGGEQYF	TGTGCCAGCAGCCAATCAGGGGGAGAGCAGTACTTC
TRBV2	many	.	TRBJ2-3	CASRGGLEYF	TGTGCCTCCAGGGGAGGGCTGGAGTATTTT
TRBV6-5	many	.	TRBJ2-5	CASSYERLDETQYF	TGTGCCAGCAGTTACGAGAGGCTAGATGAGACCCAGTACTTC
TRBV28	many	.	TRBJ1-1	CASSFWGTEAFF	TGTGCCAGCAGTTTTTGGGGTACTGAAGCTTTCTTT
TRBV6-6	many	.	TRBJ1-3	CASSYSNGVSGNTIYF	TGTGCCAGCAGTTACTCCAACGGGGTCTCTGGAAACACCATATATTTT
TRBV28	.	TRBD1	TRBJ2-7	CASSSPGTGFYEQYF	TGTGCCAGCAGTTCCCCCGGGACAGGGTTTTACGAGCAGTACTTC
TRBV20-1	.	.	TRBJ1-1	CSAREGGRWNTEAFF	TGCAGTGCTAGGGAAGGGGGACGGTGGAACACTGAAGCTTTCTTT
TRBV30	many	.	TRBJ1-2	CAWSIHQGTGYTF	TGTGCCTGGAGTATCCACCAGGGCACTGGCTACACCTTC
TRBV7-9	many	TRBD1	TRBJ2-5	CASTLLRDRVQETQYF	TGTGCCAGCACCCTTCTCCGGGACAGAGTCCAAGAGACCCAGTACTTC